The 21 T cell receptor beta chains presented below share a single source sample, sequenced in a study of T cells after yellow fever vaccination. TCRdb passed the 5' RACE reads through MiXCR, listing each CDR3 protein once. The data show about 340,000 distinct CDR3 sequences, with 3.5% to 4.5% seen just once and 20% to 25% held by the top ten. The source material was PBMCs, sampled 5 days after the yellow fever booster vaccination. These receptors all stem from a man between 18 and 29 years old who received the YFV17D yellow fever vaccine.

This clonotype was detected ten times or more. J is TRBJ1-1 and V is TRBV7-2, with D possibly matching TRBD1 (6 bases). Trimming took 6 bases from V and 4 from J, leaving 15 bases between them. This CDR3 spans 14 amino acids. Looked up from germline, CDR1 is SGHTA and CDR2 is FQGNSA. DNA for the CDR3: TGTGCCAGCAGTTTCAGGGGTTCGGGCACTGAAGCTTTCTTT. Protein sequence: CASSFRGSGTEAFF.

This clonotype was observed many times. The chain has TRBV4-3 and TRBJ2-2; D is tentatively TRBD1 or TRBD2 (5 bases each). The CDR3 is 16 residues long. Per germline, CDR1 LGHNA and CDR2 YSLEER. V lost 0 bases, J lost 5 bases, and 13 bases lay in between. The CDR3 nucleotides read TGCGCCAGCAGCCAAGATGGTGGGGACGGTACCGGGGAGCTGTTTTTT. Translating gives CASSQDGGDGTGELFF.

The chain couples TRBV20-1 to TRBJ2-2; D perhaps matches TRBD2 (7 bases). V shed 6 bases and J shed 4 bases, with 18 bases lying between them. CDR1 is DFQATT, CDR2 SNEGSKA, per germline (reference sequence). The CDR3 has 15 amino acids. The CDR3 protein is CSAKAARGPTGELFF. CDR3 in DNA: TGCAGTGCGAAGGCCGCGCGGGGGCCCACCGGGGAGCTGTTTTTT.

This clonotype has just a few counts. Its ends do not fully match the called genes, so a read error is possible. The chain combines TRBV10-3 with TRBJ2-3; D is unclear. This CDR3 is 15 amino acids long. Looked up from germline, CDR1 is ENHRY and CDR2 is SYGVKD. CDR3 in amino acids: CAISDTPRGTDTQYF. CDR3 coding DNA: TGTGCCATTAGTGACACCCCCAGAGGCACAGATACGCAGTATTTT.

This clonotype has just a few counts. The V gene is TRBV6-5, the J gene TRBJ2-1, with 16 positions matching TRBD2. Germline assignment: CDR1 MNHEY and CDR2 SVGAGI. J lost 0 bases, V lost 5 bases, and 10 bases had no gene match. This CDR3 has 20 amino acids. The chain's CDR3 is CASSTGTSGGVGSSYNEQFF. The CDR3, as DNA: TGTGCCAGCAGTACTGGGACTAGCGGGGGGGTCGGCAGCTCCTACAATGAGCAGTTCTTC.

This chain joins TRBV24-1 and TRBJ2-1, with 12 bases matching TRBD1. Germline CDR1 is KGHDR and CDR2 is SFDVKD. CDR3 length: 16 residues. The V segment lost 4 bases and the J segment 8 bases; nucleotides outside the gene matches: 8. In DNA, the CDR3 is TGTGCCACCAGTGACGGGACAGGGGGCCCCTATGATGAGCAGTTCTTC. It is translated as CATSDGTGGPYDEQFF.

This clonotype was seen ten or more times. The J gene is TRBJ1-1, the V gene TRBV12-3 or TRBV12-4, with D unclear. The CDR3 covers 11 residues. Trimming removed 3 bases from V and 7 bases from J, with 6 bases in between. The chain's CDR3 is CASSLGSEAFF. The CDR3 DNA is TGTGCCAGCAGTTTGGGGAGTGAAGCTTTCTTT.

V is TRBV3-1 and J is TRBJ1-1, with D uncertain. This CDR3 region has 15 residues. V lost 0 bases to trimming and J lost 1 base, with 9 bases between them. Germline values: CDR1 LGHDT, CDR2 YNNKEL (reference sequence). Here the CDR3 reads CASSQEMGKNTEAFF. In DNA form, the CDR3 reads TGTGCCAGCAGCCAAGAGATGGGCAAGAACACTGAAGCTTTCTTT.

The genes are TRBV6-2 or TRBV6-3 and TRBJ2-2; D might be TRBD2 (6 bases). The CDR3 has 15 amino acids. Germline lookup yields CDR1 MNHEY and CDR2 SVGEGT. Between the trimmed V and J ends, which lost 2 bases and 4 bases, there was a span of 11 bases. CDR3 nucleotides: TGTGCCAGCAGTTACGGCGGGGCGGGCACCGGGGAGCTGTTTTTT. It is translated as CASSYGGAGTGELFF.

As concerns this clonotype: A much larger clone differs from this one at a single base, so this may be a read error. V and J are TRBV5-1 and TRBJ2-2, with D perhaps assigned TRBD1 or TRBD2 (5 bases each). From germline, CDR1 is SGHRS and CDR2 YFSETQ. CDR3 size: 14 residues. The CDR3 spells CASTRDPNTGELYF. In DNA form, the CDR3 reads TGCGCCAGCACCCGGGACCCGAACACCGGGGAGCTGTATTTT.

This clonotype has just a few counts. The CDR3 DNA reads as TGTGCCAGCAGTGCGTGGGCGGGCAATGAGCAGTTCTTC. It encodes CASSAWAGNEQFF. This rearrangement joins TRBV6-1 to TRBJ2-1; tentative D call: TRBD2 (5 bases). CDR1 and CDR2 (germline): MNHNS, SASEGT. V dropped 4 bases and J dropped 6 bases, with 10 bases sitting between them. The CDR3 consists of 13 residues.

The chain's CDR3 is CASSQQIEREFTDTQYF. CDR3 coding DNA: TGCGCCAGCAGCCAACAAATTGAGCGGGAGTTCACAGATACGCAGTATTTT. The chain employs TRBV4-3 and TRBJ2-3, with 8 nucleotides matching TRBD2. CDR3 length equals 17 residues. From germline, CDR1 is LGHNA and CDR2 YSLEER. Losses at the gene ends were 2 bases for V and 2 bases for J; bases not matched to a gene: 9.

The rearrangement links TRBV5-4 to TRBJ1-1; 7 nucleotides agree with TRBD1. This CDR3 region has 19 residues. Germline loops: CDR1 SGHNT, CDR2 YYREEE (reference sequence). Unmatched junction bases numbered 20, after V lost 5 bases and J lost 1 base. Written as DNA, the CDR3 is TGTGCCAGCAGTCATCTTTTAGGAGGGGGCACCTTCGGGAACACTGAAGCTTTCTTT. Its translation: CASSHLLGGGTFGNTEAFF.

This clonotype was counted only a few times. This rearrangement joins TRBV7-9 to TRBJ2-7, with D uncertain. With 4 bases removed from V and 2 bases from J, the gap between germline ends came to 15 bases. The CDR3 is 15 amino acids. Germline V gene sequence: CDR1 SEHNR, CDR2 FQNEAQ (reference sequence). CDR3 amino acids: CASSSALHDPYEQYF. CDR3 bases: TGTGCCAGCAGCTCCGCTCTCCATGACCCCTACGAGCAGTACTTC.

This chain joins TRBV5-1 and TRBJ2-1, with 8 bases matching TRBD1. V was pared by 0 bases and J by 6 bases, with 11 bases of the junction left unmatched. Per the germline V gene, CDR1 is SGHRS and CDR2 is YFSETQ. The CDR3 extends over 17 amino acids. The DNA of the CDR3 is TGCGCCAGCAGCTTGGCTGTAACAGGGGGTCTGGGCAATGAGCAGTTCTTC. Translating gives CASSLAVTGGLGNEQFF.

This clonotype was picked up a small number of times. The J gene is TRBJ2-1, the V gene TRBV28, with D perhaps matching TRBD1 (5 bases). The CDR3 has 16 amino acids. The germline CDR1 and CDR2 sequences are MDHEN and SYDVKM. The germline V and J ends were trimmed by 3 bases and 0 bases, with 12 bases remaining between them. This CDR3 is CASSLAGRSSYNEQFF. CDR3 sequence (DNA): TGTGCCAGCAGTTTGGCAGGGCGTAGCTCCTACAATGAGCAGTTCTTC.

In its sample, this clonotype was seen a few times. This sequence joins TRBV6-2 or TRBV6-3 and TRBJ1-1, with D hard to call. With 7 bases removed from V and 1 base from J, the gap between germline ends came to 10 bases. Germline V CDR1 and CDR2: MNHEY, SVGEGT. CDR3 length: 13 amino acids. CDR3 DNA: TGTGCCAGCAATCCGGGGAGGAACACTGAAGCTTTCTTT. It encodes CASNPGRNTEAFF.

This clonotype was detected a few times. The chain employs TRBV10-3 and TRBJ2-7; no reliable D call. In germline, CDR1 is ENHRY, CDR2 SYGVKD. This CDR3 is built from 12 residues. Deletions cut 4 bases from V and 5 bases from J, with 9 bases between. The DNA for the CDR3 is TGTGCCATCAGTGGCAACAGCAACGAGCAGTACGTC. Translating gives CAISGNSNEQYV.

The chain combines TRBV7-9 with TRBJ2-2; either TRBD1 or TRBD2 may fit D (5 bases each). The V gene lost 5 bases and the J gene lost 0 bases, with 16 bases spanning the gap. Germline V lookup: CDR1 SEHNR, CDR2 FQNEAQ (reference sequence). The CDR3 sequence is 17 residues long. The CDR3 loop reads CASSTLRDGTNTGELFF. For the CDR3, the DNA is TGTGCCAGCAGCACCCTGAGGGACGGGACGAACACCGGGGAGCTGTTTTTT.

The table lists this clonotype with many counts. The chain has TRBV6-6 and TRBJ2-6; the D gene is possibly TRBD2 (5 bases). CDR1 MNHNY and CDR2 SVGAGI come from the germline V gene (reference sequence). The CDR3 is 17 residues long. Trimming removed 7 bases from V and 0 bases from J, with 16 bases in between. The CDR3 DNA sequence: TGTGCCAGCACTCGAGACGGGGTTAGCTCTGGGGCCAACGTCCTGACTTTC. It specifies CASTRDGVSSGANVLTF.

The chain recombines TRBV20-1 with TRBJ2-5; 8 bases align to TRBD2. The J segment lost 5 bases and the V segment lost 1 base, leaving 6 bases of the junction unmatched. This CDR3 spans 14 amino acids. Germline V gives CDR1 DFQATT, CDR2 SNEGSKA (reference sequence). The CDR3 DNA sequence: TGCAGTGCTAGAGCACTAGCGGCCCAGGAGACCCAGTACTTC. Translation: CSARALAAQETQYF.